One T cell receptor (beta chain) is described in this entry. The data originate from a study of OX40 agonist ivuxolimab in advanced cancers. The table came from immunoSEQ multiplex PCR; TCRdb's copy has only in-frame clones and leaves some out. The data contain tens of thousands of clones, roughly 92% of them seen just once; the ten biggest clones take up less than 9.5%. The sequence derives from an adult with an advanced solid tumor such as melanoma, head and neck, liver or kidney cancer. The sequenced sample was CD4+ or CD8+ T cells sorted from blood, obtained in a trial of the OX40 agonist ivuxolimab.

CDR3 in DNA: TGTGCCAGCTGTTTTCCGGGACAGCGTGAAGCTTTCTTT. This encodes CASCFPGQREAFF. The V and J genes are TRBV19 and TRBJ1-1, with 7 bases lining up with TRBD1. This CDR3 spans 13 amino acids. J lost 7 bases, V lost 9 bases, and 11 bases had no gene match. Germline lookup yields CDR1 LNHDA and CDR2 SQIVND (reference sequence).